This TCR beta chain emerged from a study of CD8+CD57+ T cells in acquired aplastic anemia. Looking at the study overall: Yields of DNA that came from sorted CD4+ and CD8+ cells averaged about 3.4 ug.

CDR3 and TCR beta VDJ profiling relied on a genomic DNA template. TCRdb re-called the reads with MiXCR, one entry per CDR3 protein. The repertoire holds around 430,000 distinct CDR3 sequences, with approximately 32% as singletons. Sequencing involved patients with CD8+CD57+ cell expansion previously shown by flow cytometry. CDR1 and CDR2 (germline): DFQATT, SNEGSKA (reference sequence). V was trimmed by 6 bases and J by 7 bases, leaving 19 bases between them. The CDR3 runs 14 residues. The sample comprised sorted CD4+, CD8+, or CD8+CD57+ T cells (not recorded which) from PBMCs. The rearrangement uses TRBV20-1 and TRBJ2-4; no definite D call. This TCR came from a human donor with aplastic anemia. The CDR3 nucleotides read TGCAGTGCCCCCGGGTCCACGACTGGGAACATTCAGTACTTC. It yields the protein CSAPGSTTGNIQYF.